The 10 T cell receptor beta chains below come from one sample, sequenced in a study of beta chain features in type 1 diabetes. Antigens of these TCRs are unknown. Whole-study results and caveats: Across all four CD4+ subsets, people with type 1 diabetes showed modestly shorter TCRB CDR3s.

Every bit of the isolated RNA underwent reverse transcription, so sequencing read expressed TCRB transcripts. The data were produced by immunoSEQ multiplex PCR, yet TCRdb's version contains in-frame clones alone and is incomplete. The sample includes under 350,000 clones, about 23% of them seen just once. Sequenced input: naive CD4+ T cells from blood. The origin of the receptors is a woman in her 30s with type 1 diabetes.

This clone turned up a few times. The chain employs TRBV5-1 and TRBJ2-1; TRBD2 aligns across 11 bases. The CDR3 has 14 amino acids. Germline assignment: CDR1 SGHRS and CDR2 YFSETQ. The J segment lost 8 bases and the V segment lost 5 bases, leaving 6 bases of the junction unmatched. CDR3 DNA: TGCGCCAGCAGTAGCGGGAGGGGTATGGATGAGCAGTTCTTC. Translation: CASSSGRGMDEQFF. Full variable domain (missing parts from reference TRBV5-1 and TRBJ2-1): KAGVTQTPRYLIKTRGQQVTLSCSPISGHRSVSWYQQTPGQGLQFLFEYFSETQRNKGNFPGRFSGRQFSNSRSEMNVSTLELGDSALYLCASSSGRGMDEQFFGPGTRLTVL.

In its sample, this clone was seen once. The chain combines TRBV29-1 with TRBJ2-1; D is unresolved. CDR1 is SQVTM, CDR2 ANQGSEA, per germline. V lost 7 bases and J lost 8, with 15 bases in between. The CDR3 sequence is 12 residues long. CDR3 sequence (DNA): TGCAGCGCACGACTCCAAGGTCATGAGCAGTTCTTC. Translating it yields CSARLQGHEQFF.

This clone occurred a few times. This chain joins TRBV10-2 and TRBJ2-7; possible D gene TRBD1, 5 bases. The CDR3 extends over 11 amino acids. CDR1 is WSHSY, CDR2 SAAADI, per germline. V was clipped by 6 bases and J by 6 bases, with 9 bases between them. For the CDR3, the DNA is TGCGCCAGCAGGGAAGGGGCCGAGCAGTACTTC. Translating gives CASREGAEQYF.

A few counts support this clone. This chain uses TRBV2 with TRBJ2-1; 7 positions match TRBD2. This CDR3 is 14 amino acids long. In germline, CDR1 is SNHLY, CDR2 FYNNEI. V trimming: 6 bases; J trimming: 6 bases; junction bases outside the gene matches: 8. The CDR3 reads CASRFAGVTNEQFF. For the CDR3, the DNA is TGTGCCAGCAGGTTTGCGGGAGTTACCAATGAGCAGTTCTTC.

CDR3 region: CASSLEGAGSYEQYF. CDR3 coding DNA: TGCGCCAGCAGCTTGGAAGGGGCGGGATCCTACGAGCAGTACTTC. The chain links TRBV5-1 to TRBJ2-7; D may be TRBD2 (6 bases). CDR1 SGHRS and CDR2 YFSETQ come from the germline V gene. This CDR3 spans 15 amino acids. V dropped 0 bases and J dropped 1 base, with 11 bases sitting between them.

V gene TRBV5-4 combines with J gene TRBJ2-7, with D tentatively TRBD2 (5 bases). CDR3 length: 15 residues. Germline values: CDR1 SGHNT, CDR2 YYREEE (reference sequence). Trimming took 4 bases from V and 3 from J, leaving 17 bases between them. CDR3 DNA sequence: TGTGCCAGCAGCCAGGACTCGACGGTTCGCTACGAGCAGTACTTC. Translated, it gives CASSQDSTVRYEQYF.

This clone has only a few counts. The chain has TRBV9 and TRBJ2-1; 8 bases agree with TRBD2. The J segment lost 5 bases and the V segment lost 4 bases, leaving 5 bases of the junction unmatched. The V gene's germline CDR1 is SGDLS and CDR2 YYNGEE. This CDR3 comprises 14 residues. CDR3 amino acids: CASSFSGSDNEQFF. CDR3 sequence (DNA): TGTGCCAGCAGCTTCAGCGGGAGTGACAATGAGCAGTTCTTC.

DNA for the CDR3: TGTGCCAGCAGCCCATCCTCAGGGCCTGAAAAACTGTTTTTT. Its translation: CASSPSSGPEKLFF. This rearrangement joins TRBV25-1 to TRBJ1-4, with a weak D call TRBD1 (5 bases). CDR3 length: 14 amino acids. From germline, CDR1 is MGHDK and CDR2 SYGVNS. The V and J ends lost 6 bases and 7 bases respectively, with 15 bases between them.

This CDR3 reads CASSQAGQLRNEQFF. The CDR3 DNA is TGTGCCAGCAGCCAAGCAGGACAGCTTAGGAATGAGCAGTTCTTC. This rearrangement joins TRBV4-2 to TRBJ2-1; D is perhaps TRBD1 (6 bases). CDR3 length: 15 residues. Germline V gene data show CDR1 as LGHNA and CDR2 as YNFKEQ. With 1 base removed from V and 7 bases from J, the gap between germline ends came to 14 bases.

The sample holds a few counts of this clone. The CDR3 loop is CASSIEGSGSREQFF. CDR3 bases: TGTGCCAGTAGTATAGAGGGTAGCGGGAGTCGTGAGCAGTTCTTC. The rearrangement links TRBV19 to TRBJ2-1; the match to TRBD2 covers 9 bases. The CDR3 totals 15 residues. V shed 0 bases and J 9 bases; nucleotides not matched to a gene: 6. The germline gives CDR1 LNHDA, CDR2 SQIVND (reference sequence). The full variable domain, in which reference TRBV19 and TRBJ2-1 provide the parts outside the CDR3, is DGGITQSPKYLFRKEGQNVTLSCEQNLNHDAMYWYRQDPGQGLRLIYYSQIVNDFQKGDIAEGYSVSREKKESFPLTVTSAQKNPTAFYLCASSIEGSGSREQFFGPGTRLTVL.